This T cell receptor (beta chain) was sequenced during a study of T cell responses to AZD1222 COVID-19 vaccine. Regarding the study as a whole: Spike regions recognized by vaccine-associated CD4 TCRs spanned the protein, led by 160-218 and 743-854. Sampling that yielded the repertoires occurred only after the peak T cell response. Reportedly, close to half of spike-specific TCRs are directed against unmutated variant regions.

Note on this clone: No antigen is known for it.

Assay: immunoSEQ multiplex PCR; the TCRdb copy retains only in-frame clones and omits some. The table shows about 96,000 clones, with nearly 90% occurring only once. V was pared by 6 bases and J by 0 bases, with 23 bases between. CDR1 and CDR2 from the germline V gene are SGHTA and FQGNSA. The CDR3 has 18 amino acids. The input for sequencing was peripheral blood, taken on day 0 of AZD1222 vaccination. The rearrangement uses TRBV7-2 and TRBJ1-1; possible D gene TRBD1, 6 bases. The TCR originated in an adult in good health. This CDR3 reads CASSFPFRGRWMNTEAFF. CDR3 DNA: TGTGCCAGCAGTTTTCCGTTTCGGGGGCGTTGGATGAACACTGAAGCTTTCTTT.